Each of the 20 T cell receptor beta chains below was sequenced from the same sample in a study of Graves' ophthalmopathy and Graves' hyperthyroidism. RNA served as the template for amplifying TCR beta CDR3 regions. HTBI-primed RT-PCR formed the first round, and a multiplex PCR formed the second. TCRdb re-called the multiplex PCR reads with MiXCR, one entry per CDR3 protein. The sample yields some 200,000 distinct CDR3 sequences, under 30% seen once. Material: peripheral blood. These TCRs come from a man in his fifties with Graves' ophthalmopathy.

This clonotype came up once. The chain links TRBV29-1 to TRBJ2-5; 9 positions match TRBD2. V trimming: 7 bases; J trimming: 4 bases; junction bases outside the gene matches: 7. The length of the CDR3 is 13 residues. The germline gives CDR1 SQVTM, CDR2 ANQGSEA. The CDR3 DNA reads as TGCAGCGAGGTAGCGGGAGCGGGAGAGACCCAGTACTTC. It specifies CSEVAGAGETQYF.

This clonotype appeared many times. The chain is built from TRBV12-3 or TRBV12-4 and TRBJ1-5; D is unclear. V was shortened by 0 bases and J by 7 bases, with 10 bases between the two germline ends. The CDR3 contains 14 residues. Here the CDR3 DNA reads TGTGCCAGCAGTTTAGCGAGAGTTTGCCAGCCCCAGCATTTT. Residues: CASSLARVCQPQHF.

The chain is built from TRBV12-3 or TRBV12-4 and TRBJ2-5; D tentatively reads TRBD1 or TRBD2 (5 bases each). Trimming shortened V by 3 bases and J by 5 bases, and 10 bases separated the two germline ends. This CDR3 spans 13 amino acids. CDR3 residues: CASSFGRDETQYF. The CDR3, as DNA: TGTGCCAGCAGTTTTGGCAGGGACGAGACCCAGTACTTC.

This clonotype was recorded at least ten times. The chain is built from TRBV6-5 and TRBJ2-7; 7 positions match TRBD1. V lost 5 bases to trimming and J lost 6 bases; unmatched junction nucleotides: 7. The CDR3 consists of 13 residues. The germline gives CDR1 MNHEY, CDR2 SVGAGI. The CDR3 spells CASSPRQGGEQYF. The CDR3 DNA is TGTGCCAGCAGTCCCCGACAGGGTGGCGAGCAGTACTTC.

The V and J genes are TRBV6-2 or TRBV6-3 and TRBJ1-5; D call uncertain. CDR3 length: 15 amino acids. Germline CDR1 MNHEY, CDR2 SVGEGT. The V end lost 2 bases, the J end lost 0 bases, and 8 bases lay between the germline ends. CDR3 loop: CASSYGVYSNQPQHF. CDR3 nucleotides: TGTGCCAGCAGTTACGGGGTTTATAGCAATCAGCCCCAGCATTTT.

Ten or more counts support this clonotype. The CDR3 spells CASGLVTGGTQDHEQYF. The CDR3 DNA is TGTGCTAGTGGTTTGGTTACGGGCGGGACCCAGGATCACGAGCAGTACTTC. V gene TRBV12-5 combines with J gene TRBJ2-7; D is perhaps TRBD2 (6 bases). V lost 0 bases, J lost 5 bases, and 20 bases lay in between. CDR1 is LGHNT and CDR2 is FRNRAP in the germline V gene. This CDR3 contains 17 residues. Using reference TRBV12-5 and TRBJ2-7 for the parts outside the CDR3, the full variable domain is DARVTQTPRHKVTEMGQEVTMRCQPILGHNTVFWYRQTMMQGLELLAYFRNRAPLDDSGMPKDRFSAEMPDATLATLKIQPSEPRDSAVYFCASGLVTGGTQDHEQYFGPGTRLTVT.

This clonotype has a count of ten or more. The chain couples TRBV28 to TRBJ2-5; no clear D gene. V dropped 6 bases and J dropped 1 base, with 15 bases sitting between them. This CDR3 region has 15 residues. Germline-derived CDR1 and CDR2 are MDHEN and SYDVKM. The chain's CDR3 is CASSRAEESQETQYF. The CDR3 bases are TGTGCCAGCAGCCGGGCAGAGGAAAGCCAAGAGACCCAGTACTTC. The full variable domain, rest sourced from reference TRBV28 and TRBJ2-5, is DVKVTQSSRYLVKRTGEKVFLECVQDMDHENMFWYRQDPGLGLRLIYFSYDVKMKEKGDIPEGYSVSREKKERFSLILESASTNQTSMYLCASSRAEESQETQYFGPGTRLLVL.

This clonotype was picked up many times. The chain is built from TRBV6-1 and TRBJ2-5; D is unresolved. V was trimmed by 5 bases and J by 7 bases, leaving 11 bases between them. Germline lookup yields CDR1 MNHNS and CDR2 SASEGT. The CDR3 is 12 residues long. CDR3 nucleotides: TGTGCCAGCAGTTCCACTCAGTCGACCCAGTACTTC. It translates to CASSSTQSTQYF.

This clonotype was seen repeatedly, ten times or more. The chain links TRBV20-1 to TRBJ2-7; 9 bases align to TRBD1. This CDR3 has 15 residues. Germline V gene data show CDR1 as DFQATT and CDR2 as SNEGSKA (reference sequence). V dropped 5 bases and J dropped 7; count of bases not matched to a gene: 15. The CDR3 loop reads CSAPNRDRELKEQYF. DNA for the CDR3: TGCAGTGCTCCAAACCGGGACAGGGAATTGAAGGAGCAGTACTTC.

This clonotype was seen many times. The chain joins TRBV7-3 to TRBJ1-1; D ambiguous. Deletions cut 5 bases from V and 0 bases from J, with 7 bases between. CDR3 length equals 13 residues. CDR1 and CDR2 from the germline V gene are SGHTA and FQGTGA. CDR3 sequence reads: CASSPGLNTEAFF. The CDR3 nucleotides are TGTGCCAGCAGCCCAGGATTGAACACTGAAGCTTTCTTT.

This clonotype was seen many times. The J gene is TRBJ2-7, the V gene TRBV30; 9 bases are shared with TRBD1. This CDR3 comprises 14 residues. Losses at the gene ends were 4 bases for V and 3 bases for J; bases not matched to a gene: 7. Germline CDR1 reads GTSNPN; CDR2 reads SVGIG (reference sequence). The CDR3 DNA follows: TGTGCCTGGAACGGACAGGGGTTAATCTACGAGCAGTACTTC. The encoded protein is CAWNGQGLIYEQYF.

This clonotype was observed many times. The chain combines TRBV7-3 with TRBJ2-6, with TRBD1 matching over 7 bases. The V gene's germline CDR1 is SGHTA and CDR2 FQGTGA. V lost 4 bases, J lost 0 bases, and 9 bases stayed unmatched. The CDR3 has 18 amino acids. The chain's CDR3 is CASSSGTAKASGANVLTF. CDR3 nucleotides: TGTGCCAGCAGCTCTGGGACAGCAAAGGCCTCTGGGGCCAACGTCCTGACTTTC.

The table lists this clonotype with many counts. The chain employs TRBV30 and TRBJ2-4, with D possibly TRBD2 on 5 matching bases. In germline, CDR1 is GTSNPN, CDR2 SVGIG (reference sequence). This CDR3 comprises 15 residues. The V and J ends lost 3 bases and 6 bases respectively, with 18 bases between them. CDR3 residues: CAWSPLLAAGNIQYF. The CDR3 DNA follows: TGTGCCTGGAGCCCCCTACTGGCGGCGGGAAACATTCAGTACTTC.

This clonotype was recorded many times. The V gene is TRBV24-1, the J gene TRBJ2-7, with 8 bases identical to TRBD1. Germline trimming cut 5 bases from V and 2 bases from J; bases unmatched to any gene: 7. Germline lookup yields CDR1 KGHDR and CDR2 SFDVKD. The length of the CDR3 is 15 residues. As DNA, the CDR3 is TGTGCCACCAGTGCATCCGGGACAGGTACCTACGAGCAGTACTTC. It translates to CATSASGTGTYEQYF.

Ten or more counts support this clonotype. This chain connects TRBV10-3 to TRBJ2-7; 13 bases are shared with TRBD2. CDR3 length: 15 residues. Germline values: CDR1 ENHRY, CDR2 SYGVKD. The V gene end was trimmed by 4 bases and the J gene end by 3 bases; junction bases not matched to a gene: 3. CDR3 region: CAISGRTSGSYEQYF. The CDR3 nucleotides read TGTGCCATCAGTGGAAGGACTAGCGGGAGCTACGAGCAGTACTTC.

This clonotype was recorded at least ten times. The chain is built from TRBV5-6 and TRBJ2-7; D is unresolved. Germline V gene lookup returns CDR1 SGHDT and CDR2 YYEEEE. The V end lost 4 bases, the J end lost 0 bases, and 8 bases lay between the germline ends. The CDR3 totals 13 residues. The CDR3 here is CASSTYASYEQYF. The DNA of the CDR3 is TGTGCCAGCAGCACGTACGCCTCCTACGAGCAGTACTTC.

This clonotype was counted ten times or more. The DNA for the CDR3 is TGTGCCAGTAGTCGGGCCGGGACTCGTACCGGGGAGCTGTTTTTT. Its protein product is CASSRAGTRTGELFF. The chain has TRBV19 and TRBJ2-2; possible D gene TRBD2, 6 bases. The CDR3 contains 15 residues. From germline, CDR1 is LNHDA and CDR2 SQIVND (reference sequence). V was trimmed by 5 bases and J by 5 bases, leaving 15 bases between them. The full variable domain, rest sourced from reference TRBV19 and TRBJ2-2, is DGGITQSPKYLFRKEGQNVTLSCEQNLNHDAMYWYRQDPGQGLRLIYYSQIVNDFQKGDIAEGYSVSREKKESFPLTVTSAQKNPTAFYLCASSRAGTRTGELFFGEGSRLTVL.

This clonotype was counted at least ten times. This sequence joins TRBV7-2 and TRBJ1-6, with D possibly matching TRBD1 (6 bases). CDR3 length equals 15 residues. The germline V and J ends were trimmed by 2 bases and 7 bases, with 12 bases remaining between them. Germline CDR1 and CDR2: SGHTA and FQGNSA. The CDR3 sequence: CASSLRQGINSPLHF. DNA of the CDR3: TGTGCCAGCAGCTTACGGCAGGGGATAAATTCACCCCTCCACTTT.

This clonotype was counted at least ten times. This sequence joins TRBV13 and TRBJ1-5; TRBD1 might be the D (6 bases). The CDR3 extends over 12 amino acids. V shed 5 bases and J shed 4 bases, with 6 bases lying between them. Per germline, CDR1 PRHDT and CDR2 FYEKMQ (reference sequence). In DNA form, the CDR3 reads TGTGCCAGCAGCAGGGGGAATCAGCCCCAGCATTTT. Residues: CASSRGNQPQHF.

This clonotype was recorded only once. This chain joins TRBV28 and TRBJ1-6; D is unclear. Per the germline V gene, CDR1 is MDHEN and CDR2 is SYDVKM. Between the trimmed V and J ends, which lost 5 bases and 6 bases, there was a span of 11 bases. The CDR3 totals 14 residues. The CDR3 DNA reads TGTGCCAGCAGTCCCGGACTGATTAATTCACCCCTCCACTTT. Amino acids: CASSPGLINSPLHF.